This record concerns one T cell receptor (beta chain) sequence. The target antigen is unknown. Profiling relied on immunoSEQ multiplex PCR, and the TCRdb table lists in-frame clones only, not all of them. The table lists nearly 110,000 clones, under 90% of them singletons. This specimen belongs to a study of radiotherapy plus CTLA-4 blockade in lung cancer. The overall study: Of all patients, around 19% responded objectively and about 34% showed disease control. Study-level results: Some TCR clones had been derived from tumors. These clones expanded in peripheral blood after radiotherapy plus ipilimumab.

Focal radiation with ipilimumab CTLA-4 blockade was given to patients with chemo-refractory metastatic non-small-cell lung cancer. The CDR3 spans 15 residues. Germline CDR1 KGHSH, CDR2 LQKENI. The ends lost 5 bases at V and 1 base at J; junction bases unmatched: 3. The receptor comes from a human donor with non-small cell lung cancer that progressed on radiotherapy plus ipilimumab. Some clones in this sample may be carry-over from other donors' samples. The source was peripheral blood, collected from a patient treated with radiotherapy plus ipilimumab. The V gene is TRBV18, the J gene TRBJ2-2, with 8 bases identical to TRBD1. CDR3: CASSSDRENTGELFF. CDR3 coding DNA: TGTGCCAGCTCATCGGACAGGGAGAACACCGGGGAGCTGTTTTTT.